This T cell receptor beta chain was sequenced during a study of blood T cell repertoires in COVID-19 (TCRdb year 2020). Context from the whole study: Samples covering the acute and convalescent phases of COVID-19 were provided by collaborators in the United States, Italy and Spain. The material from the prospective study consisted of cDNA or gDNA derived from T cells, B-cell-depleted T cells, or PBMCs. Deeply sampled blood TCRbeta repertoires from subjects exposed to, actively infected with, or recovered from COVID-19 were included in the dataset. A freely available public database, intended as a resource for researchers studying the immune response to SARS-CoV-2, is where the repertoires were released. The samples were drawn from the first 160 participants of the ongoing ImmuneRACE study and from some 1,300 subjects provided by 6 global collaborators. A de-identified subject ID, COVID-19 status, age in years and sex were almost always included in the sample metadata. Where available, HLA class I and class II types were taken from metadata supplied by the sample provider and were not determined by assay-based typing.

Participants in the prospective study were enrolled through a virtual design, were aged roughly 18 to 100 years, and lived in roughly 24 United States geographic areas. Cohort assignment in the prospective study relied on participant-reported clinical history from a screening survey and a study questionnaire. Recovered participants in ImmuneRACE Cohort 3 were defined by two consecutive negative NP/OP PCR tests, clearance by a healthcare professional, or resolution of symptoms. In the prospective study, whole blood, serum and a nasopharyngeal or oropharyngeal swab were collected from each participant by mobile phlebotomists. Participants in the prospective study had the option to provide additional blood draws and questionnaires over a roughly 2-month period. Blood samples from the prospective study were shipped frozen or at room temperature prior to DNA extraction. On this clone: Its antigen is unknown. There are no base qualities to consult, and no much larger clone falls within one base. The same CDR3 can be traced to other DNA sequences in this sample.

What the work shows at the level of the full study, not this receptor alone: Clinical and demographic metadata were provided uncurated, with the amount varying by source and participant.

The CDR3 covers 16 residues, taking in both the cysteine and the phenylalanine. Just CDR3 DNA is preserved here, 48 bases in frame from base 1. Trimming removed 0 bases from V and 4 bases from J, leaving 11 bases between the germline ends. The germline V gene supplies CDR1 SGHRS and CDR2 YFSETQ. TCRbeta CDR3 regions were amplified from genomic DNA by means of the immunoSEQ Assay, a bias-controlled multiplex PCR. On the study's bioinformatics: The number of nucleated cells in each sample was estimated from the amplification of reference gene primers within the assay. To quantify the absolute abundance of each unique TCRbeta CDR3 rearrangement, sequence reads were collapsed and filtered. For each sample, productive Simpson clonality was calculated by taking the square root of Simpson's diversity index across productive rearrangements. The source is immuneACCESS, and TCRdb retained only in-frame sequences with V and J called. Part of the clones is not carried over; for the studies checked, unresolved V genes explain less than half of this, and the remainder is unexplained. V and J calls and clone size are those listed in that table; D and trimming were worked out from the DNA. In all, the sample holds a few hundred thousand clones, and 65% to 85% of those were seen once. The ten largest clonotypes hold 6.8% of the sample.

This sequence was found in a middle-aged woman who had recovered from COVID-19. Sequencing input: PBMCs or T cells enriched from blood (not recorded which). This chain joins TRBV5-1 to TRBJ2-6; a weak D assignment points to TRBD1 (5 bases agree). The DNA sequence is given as TGCGCCAGCAGCTTGGGGCAGGGTCCCGGGGCCAACGTCCTGACTTTC. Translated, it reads CASSLGQGPGANVLTF.